This note documents a single T cell receptor beta chain sequence. Its cognate antigen is unknown. The sample belongs to a study of T cell repertoires in cytomegalovirus infection. Looking at the study overall: Public TCR beta signatures provided an indication of both CMV infection and a matching HLA type.

Trimming at V came to 1 base and at J to 2 bases, leaving 19 bases not matched to a gene. CDR1 is SGHTA and CDR2 is FQGNSA in the germline V gene. This CDR3 region has 21 residues. General study results and limits: HLA-C-restricted TCR beta clonotypes specific for CMV led the ex vivo response. The cumulative frequency of public TCR beta families identified carriers of CMV plus the relevant HLA.

Each CDR3 protein is one row after TCRdb ran MiXCR on the reads. Here the sample spans 150,000 to 200,000 distinct CDR3 sequences, approximately 18% being singletons. The V gene is TRBV7-2, the J gene TRBJ1-5, with 8 bases identical to TRBD1. The sequencing sample was made of CD8+ T cells from PBMCs. The clonotype comes from a human donor in good health (CMV status not recorded). Some clones in this sample may be carry-over from other donors' samples. CDR3 protein: CASSLGSSRTGLLFGNQPQHF. CDR3 sequence (DNA): TGTGCCAGCAGCTTAGGTTCATCGAGGACAGGGCTCCTCTTTGGCAATCAGCCCCAGCATTTT.